The 30 T cell receptor beta chains in this list originate from one sample, sequenced in a study of blood T cell repertoires in COVID-19. Sequenced by immunoSEQ multiplex PCR; TCRdb stores in-frame clones only, minus some. Of some 150,000 clones in the sample, roughly 84% were seen once. Sequenced: PBMCs or T cells enriched from blood (not recorded which). The receptors were gathered from a human donor with acute COVID-19. The donor label of this sample is uncertain.

The genes are TRBV4-2 and TRBJ2-5, with D possibly matching TRBD2 (6 bases). The V end lost 0 bases, the J end lost 4 bases, and 15 bases lay between the germline ends. CDR1 and CDR2 (germline): LGHNA, YNFKEQ. The CDR3 runs 16 residues. For the CDR3, the DNA is TGTGCCAGCAGCCAAGAGGGGGGAGGTTTCCCAGAGACCCAGTACTTC. It codes for CASSQEGGGFPETQYF.

This chain connects TRBV3-1 (or the pseudogene TRBV3-2) to TRBJ1-4; no reliable D call. V gave up 0 bases and J gave up 0 bases, with 8 bases separating them. The CDR3 covers 16 residues. In germline, CDR1 is LGHDT, CDR2 YNNKEL (reference sequence). CDR3 in DNA: TGTGCCAGCAGCCAAGATCGCAGTGCAACTAATGAAAAACTGTTTTTT. Amino acid sequence: CASSQDRSATNEKLFF.

The chain couples TRBV27 to TRBJ1-2; TRBD1 might be the D (6 bases). V lost 2 bases to trimming and J lost 4 bases, with 14 bases between them. CDR1 and CDR2 from the germline V gene are MNHEY and SMNVEV (reference sequence). This CDR3 has 15 residues. The CDR3 sequence: CASSLNQGRGYGYTF. The DNA of the CDR3 is TGTGCCAGCAGTTTAAATCAGGGGCGAGGCTATGGCTACACCTTC.

The gene calls are TRBV6-2 or TRBV6-3 and TRBJ1-2; D remains unclear. This CDR3 is 14 amino acids long. Trimming took 2 bases from V and 4 from J, leaving 11 bases between them. CDR1 is MNHEY and CDR2 is SVGEGT in the germline V gene. This CDR3 reads CASSYKLSSYGYTF. The CDR3 DNA is TGTGCCAGCAGTTACAAACTGAGTTCCTATGGCTACACCTTC.

This chain connects TRBV7-8 to TRBJ2-3, with D possibly TRBD1 on 7 matching bases. Per the germline V gene, CDR1 is SGHVS and CDR2 is FQNEAQ. V gave up 2 bases and J gave up 4 bases, with 10 bases separating them. The length of the CDR3 is 14 residues. The CDR3, as DNA: TGTGCCAGCAGCTTAAGGAGGGGGCCAGATACGCAGTATTTT. It encodes CASSLRRGPDTQYF.

The rearrangement uses TRBV28 and TRBJ1-2; D gene uncertain. Germline loops: CDR1 MDHEN, CDR2 SYDVKM. V was clipped by 3 bases and J by 2 bases, with 10 bases between them. The CDR3 contains 14 residues. CDR3: CASSLGSSNYGYTF. The CDR3 DNA follows: TGTGCCAGCAGTTTGGGCTCCTCCAACTATGGCTACACCTTC.

The rearrangement joins TRBV7-2 to TRBJ2-1; 8 positions agree with TRBD2. The CDR3 extends over 16 amino acids. CDR1 is SGHTA and CDR2 is FQGNSA in the germline V gene. V was clipped by 2 bases and J by 5 bases; unmatched bases: 8. CDR3 sequence reads: CASSLQASAGDNEQFF. CDR3 nucleotide sequence: TGTGCCAGCAGCTTACAGGCCTCAGCGGGGGACAATGAGCAGTTCTTC.

This clone has just one count. The chain carries TRBV7-6 and TRBJ2-5; the match to TRBD1 covers 8 bases. The CDR3 contains 15 residues. Germline CDR1 is SGHVS and CDR2 is FNYEAQ. V lost 5 bases and J lost 5; bases outside the gene matches: 10. The CDR3 DNA follows: TGTGCCAGCAGCACGCCGGACAGGGTCGAGGAGACCCAGTACTTC. It yields the protein CASSTPDRVEETQYF.

This clone was seen once. This chain joins TRBV10-1 and TRBJ2-3; D possibly corresponds to TRBD2 (5 bases). CDR1 is WNHNN, CDR2 SYGVQD, per germline (reference sequence). Trimming removed 4 bases at V and 4 bases at J, with 9 bases between. The CDR3 totals 13 residues. CDR3 amino acids: CASSVRGPDTQYF. The CDR3 DNA follows: TGCGCCAGCAGTGTCCGAGGGCCAGATACGCAGTATTTT.

This sequence joins TRBV20-1 and TRBJ2-3, with D unclear. There are 12 residues in the CDR3. V gave up 3 bases and J gave up 3 bases, with 7 bases separating them. Germline assignment: CDR1 DFQATT and CDR2 SNEGSKA (reference sequence). This chain's CDR3 is CSASLATDTQYF. In nucleotides, the CDR3 is TGCAGTGCTAGTTTAGCTACAGATACGCAGTATTTT.

CDR3 nucleotide sequence: TGTGCCAGCAGCTCACCTAGGGAGGGCACTGAAGCTTTCTTT. Its translation is CASSSPREGTEAFF. The chain couples TRBV7-9 to TRBJ1-1, with D unclear. Per the germline V gene, CDR1 is SEHNR and CDR2 is FQNEAQ (reference sequence). V was trimmed by 4 bases and J by 4 bases, leaving 13 bases between them. CDR3 length: 14 residues.

The chain recombines TRBV6-4 with TRBJ2-2; D perhaps matches TRBD1 (6 bases). Germline V gene sequence: CDR1 MRHNA, CDR2 SNTAGT. The CDR3 is 16 residues long. V was trimmed by 0 bases and J by 5 bases, leaving 13 bases between them. The CDR3 DNA sequence: TGTGCCAGCAGTGACTCGAAGAGCGGACAGACCGGGGAGCTGTTTTTT. Translating gives CASSDSKSGQTGELFF.

The chain carries TRBV11-1 and TRBJ2-2, with D possibly TRBD2 on 5 matching bases. Germline-derived CDR1 and CDR2 are SGHAT and FQDESV (reference sequence). Trimming removed 3 bases from V and 6 bases from J, with 5 bases in between. The CDR3 runs 12 residues. CDR3: CASSFGAGELFF. The CDR3 DNA is TGTGCCAGCAGCTTCGGGGCCGGGGAGCTGTTTTTT.

The chain employs TRBV6-4 and TRBJ2-3, with unresolved D. Germline assignment: CDR1 MRHNA and CDR2 SNTAGT. The V end was cut by 6 bases, the J end by 0 bases, with 13 bases between. This CDR3 is built from 15 residues. CDR3 residues: CASRLQPTSTDTQYF. The DNA of the CDR3 is TGTGCCAGCAGGTTACAGCCTACTAGCACAGATACGCAGTATTTT.

V gene TRBV19 combines with J gene TRBJ1-1; D may be TRBD1 (5 bases). This CDR3 has 15 residues. CDR1 LNHDA and CDR2 SQIVND come from the germline V gene (reference sequence). Trimming cost V 4 bases and J 4 bases, with 16 bases left between them. CDR3 coding DNA: TGTGCCAGTAGTAAAGGCAAGGGGATTGGCACTGAAGCTTTCTTT. It codes for CASSKGKGIGTEAFF.

The chain combines TRBV3-1 (or the pseudogene TRBV3-2) with TRBJ2-1; TRBD1 matches 10 bases. The CDR3 spans 17 residues. CDR1 is LGHDT and CDR2 is YNNKEL in the germline V gene (reference sequence). The trim removed 0 bases at V and 3 bases at J, leaving 5 bases unmatched. CDR3 DNA: TGTGCCAGCAGCCAAGAGGGGACAGGGGACTTCTACAATGAGCAGTTCTTC. Amino acids: CASSQEGTGDFYNEQFF.

This rearrangement joins TRBV30 to TRBJ2-3; 11 positions agree with TRBD2. Per germline, CDR1 GTSNPN and CDR2 SVGIG (reference sequence). The CDR3 consists of 13 residues. The V gene end was trimmed by 7 bases and the J gene end by 6 bases; junction bases not matched to a gene: 6. The CDR3 is CASLAGGYDTQYF. The CDR3 DNA is TGTGCCTCCCTAGCGGGGGGTTACGATACGCAGTATTTT.

Here the CDR3 reads CASSPQGVYNEQFF. CDR3 coding DNA: TGTGCCAGCTCACCACAGGGGGTCTACAATGAGCAGTTCTTC. The chain combines TRBV18 with TRBJ2-1; D might be TRBD1 (6 bases). The CDR3 is made up of 14 amino acids. CDR1 and CDR2 (germline): KGHSH, LQKENI. Trimming removed 1 base from V and 3 bases from J, with 7 bases in between.

This clone was counted once. The rearrangement joins TRBV3-1 (or the pseudogene TRBV3-2) to TRBJ2-1, with D perhaps matching TRBD2 (6 bases). Trimming cost V 3 bases and J 4 bases, with 7 bases left between them. The CDR3 runs 13 residues. CDR1 and CDR2 from the germline V gene are LGHDT and YNNKEL (reference sequence). This chain's CDR3 is CASSQEGYNEQFF. CDR3 DNA: TGTGCCAGCAGCCAGGAGGGATACAATGAGCAGTTCTTC.

This clone was counted once. This chain joins TRBV7-8 and TRBJ1-3; no reliable D call. CDR1 and CDR2 (germline): SGHVS, FQNEAQ. CDR3 size: 15 residues. V lost 2 bases, J lost 0 bases, and 8 bases lay in between. DNA for the CDR3: TGTGCCAGCAGCTTAATGGGAGACTCTGGAAACACCATATATTTT. Protein sequence: CASSLMGDSGNTIYF.

The chain combines TRBV29-1 with TRBJ2-5; TRBD1 might be the D (6 bases). CDR3 length: 15 residues. Trimming removed 2 bases at V and 5 bases at J, with 18 bases between. Germline V gives CDR1 SQVTM, CDR2 ANQGSEA. CDR3 sequence reads: CSVESGVSARETQYF. DNA for the CDR3: TGCAGCGTTGAATCAGGGGTGTCGGCAAGGGAGACCCAGTACTTC.

The chain carries TRBV4-3 and TRBJ1-6; 8 bases fit TRBD1. The ends lost 6 bases at V and 10 bases at J; junction bases unmatched: 8. Germline CDR1 is LGHNA and CDR2 is YSLEER. The CDR3 contains 14 residues. The chain's CDR3 is CASSLSGTGSPLHF. The CDR3 DNA reads as TGCGCCAGCAGTCTTTCCGGGACAGGATCACCCCTCCACTTT.

This chain uses TRBV25-1 with TRBJ2-1; 9 bases match TRBD1. The CDR3 has 16 residues. V dropped 4 bases and J dropped 6; count of bases not matched to a gene: 10. CDR1 and CDR2 (germline): MGHDK, SYGVNS. In DNA form, the CDR3 reads TGTGCCAGCAGTGCTGACCTCGGGACAGGGTTCAATGAGCAGTTCTTC. It translates to CASSADLGTGFNEQFF.

The chain uses TRBV24-1 and TRBJ1-3; D not certain. Germline CDR1 reads KGHDR; CDR2 reads SFDVKD. The CDR3 consists of 14 residues. With 10 bases removed from V and 4 bases from J, the gap between germline ends came to 16 bases. The chain's CDR3 is CATSPGPGGNTIYF. In DNA, the CDR3 is TGTGCCACATCTCCGGGCCCGGGGGGAAACACCATATATTTT.

In this sample, this clone turned up a few times. The V and J genes are TRBV2 and TRBJ1-5; D remains unclear. The CDR3 extends over 12 amino acids. The germline gives CDR1 SNHLY, CDR2 FYNNEI. V was trimmed by 6 bases and J by 0 bases, leaving 3 bases between them. CDR3 DNA: TGTGCCAGCAGAGCTAGCAATCAGCCCCAGCATTTT. Translating it yields CASRASNQPQHF.

This chain uses TRBV29-1 with TRBJ1-1; 8 nucleotides agree with TRBD1. Germline CDR1 and CDR2: SQVTM and ANQGSEA. This CDR3 spans 11 amino acids. The junction had 3 bases not matched to a gene; V was cut back by 6 bases and J by 6 bases. CDR3 in amino acids: CSVHRGAEAFF. As DNA, the CDR3 is TGCAGCGTACACAGGGGGGCTGAAGCTTTCTTT.

The chain couples TRBV19 to TRBJ1-2; D unclear. Germline loops: CDR1 LNHDA, CDR2 SQIVND (reference sequence). The CDR3 is made up of 14 amino acids. Trimming removed 0 bases at V and 4 bases at J, with 9 bases between. In DNA form, the CDR3 reads TGTGCCAGTAGTATAGAAGGCGGGCCCTATGGCTACACCTTC. This encodes CASSIEGGPYGYTF.

This chain uses TRBV24-1 with TRBJ2-7; TRBD1 agrees at 9 bases. The CDR3 has 16 amino acids. The germline gives CDR1 KGHDR, CDR2 SFDVKD. The J segment lost 6 bases and the V segment lost 3 bases, leaving 11 bases of the junction unmatched. This CDR3 reads CATSDTTGQGRGEQYF. DNA of the CDR3: TGTGCCACCAGTGATACCACGGGACAGGGAAGAGGCGAGCAGTACTTC.

V and J are TRBV5-1 and TRBJ2-7, with TRBD2 matching 8 bases. The germline V gene encodes CDR1 SGHRS and CDR2 YFSETQ. The trim removed 2 bases at V and 2 bases at J, leaving 6 bases unmatched. CDR3 length: 15 residues. The chain's CDR3 is CASSLNSGGPYEQYF. The CDR3 nucleotides are TGCGCCAGCAGCTTAAACTCGGGGGGGCCCTACGAGCAGTACTTC.

The CDR3 nucleotides are TGTGCCAGCAGTGGGGGGGGACTCTCTGGAAACACCATATATTTT. Translated: CASSGGGLSGNTIYF. The rearrangement links TRBV6-4 to TRBJ1-3; maybe TRBD1 (5 bases). The length of the CDR3 is 15 residues. Between the trimmed V and J ends, which lost 4 bases and 0 bases, there was a span of 10 bases. Germline V gene data show CDR1 as MRHNA and CDR2 as SNTAGT.